A selection of T cell receptor beta chains follows, all from one sample in a study of OX40 agonist ivuxolimab in advanced cancers. The repertoire was sequenced with immunoSEQ multiplex PCR; TCRdb's copy has only in-frame clones and lacks some. Here the sample spans about 46,000 clones, approximately 88% being singletons. Sequenced here: CD4+ or CD8+ T cells sorted from blood, sampled in a trial of the OX40 agonist ivuxolimab. The receptors here all came from an adult with an advanced solid tumor such as melanoma, head and neck, liver or kidney cancer. Each CDR3 is given with its conserved first and last residue. Each record gives: J gene, V gene, clone size, D gene, CDR3 DNA, CDR3 protein. The D gene is left open where the match is weak. Clone size is given for some rows only: seen once, a few or many times, or a class if the clone is expanded.

J gene: TRBJ2-1
V gene: TRBV4-3
clone size: -
D gene: TRBD1
CDR3 DNA: TGCGCCAGCAGCCAGGAATCGGGCAGGGGGTGGCATGAGCAGTTCTTC
CDR3 protein: CASSQESGRGWHEQFF

J gene: TRBJ1-2
V gene: TRBV11-3
clone size: -
D gene: -
CDR3 DNA: TGTGCCAGCAGCTGGGGAGCTAACTATGGCTACACCTTC
CDR3 protein: CASSWGANYGYTF

J gene: TRBJ1-2
V gene: TRBV4-3
clone size: -
D gene: -
CDR3 DNA: TGCGCCAGCAGCCAAGAAACAGGGCCCTATGGCTACACCTTC
CDR3 protein: CASSQETGPYGYTF

J gene: TRBJ1-4
V gene: TRBV6-6
clone size: -
D gene: -
CDR3 DNA: TGTGCCAGCAGTTACGGTGCTAATGAAAAACTGTTTTTT
CDR3 protein: CASSYGANEKLFF

J gene: TRBJ2-3
V gene: TRBV27
clone size: -
D gene: TRBD1
CDR3 DNA: TGTGCCAGCAGTTTTCAGGGGGAGTACACAGATACGCAGTATTTT
CDR3 protein: CASSFQGEYTDTQYF

J gene: TRBJ1-1
V gene: TRBV5-1
clone size: -
D gene: TRBD1
CDR3 DNA: TGCGCCAGCAGCTTGGATCCGGGACAGGGGGCGGGTGAAGCTTTCTTT
CDR3 protein: CASSLDPGQGAGEAFF

J gene: TRBJ2-2
V gene: TRBV2
clone size: -
D gene: TRBD1
CDR3 DNA: TGTGCCAGCATCCCGGGACAGGGTGGGACCGGGGAGCTGTTTTTT
CDR3 protein: CASIPGQGGTGELFF

J gene: TRBJ2-5
V gene: TRBV19
clone size: once
D gene: TRBD2
CDR3 DNA: TGTGCCAGTAGTATGTCCCTCCGACTAGCGGGAGGGAAATTCCAAGAGACCCAGTACTTC
CDR3 protein: CASSMSLRLAGGKFQETQYF

J gene: TRBJ2-7
V gene: TRBV19
clone size: -
D gene: -
CDR3 DNA: TGTGCCAGTAGTATTAACAGTAACTCCTACGAGCAGTACTTC
CDR3 protein: CASSINSNSYEQYF

J gene: TRBJ2-7
V gene: TRBV5-5
clone size: -
D gene: -
CDR3 DNA: TGTGCCAGCAGCTTGGCCGGGGCCGTCTGGGACGGCGAGCAGTACTTC
CDR3 protein: CASSLAGAVWDGEQYF

J gene: TRBJ2-4
V gene: TRBV6-1
clone size: once
D gene: -
CDR3 DNA: TGTGCCAGCAGGACCTCGGAAAACATTCAGTACTTC
CDR3 protein: CASRTSENIQYF

J gene: TRBJ2-7
V gene: TRBV4-1
clone size: once
D gene: TRBD2
CDR3 DNA: TGCGCCAGCAGCCTTTTCCAGGCCCTAGCGGGAGGTCCTTCGAGATACGAGCAGTACTTC
CDR3 protein: CASSLFQALAGGPSRYEQYF

J gene: TRBJ2-1
V gene: TRBV28
clone size: -
D gene: TRBD2
CDR3 DNA: TGTGCCATAGGGACTAGCGGGTTCAATGAGCAGTTCTTC
CDR3 protein: CAIGTSGFNEQFF

J gene: TRBJ2-1
V gene: TRBV6-4
clone size: -
D gene: TRBD2
CDR3 DNA: TGTGCCAGCAGTGACGAGGCTAGCGGGGGCCACAATGAGCAGTTCTTC
CDR3 protein: CASSDEASGGHNEQFF

J gene: TRBJ1-2
V gene: TRBV7-9
clone size: -
D gene: -
CDR3 DNA: TGTGCCAGCAGCTTTCGGACGAAAGCTAACTATGGCTACACCTTC
CDR3 protein: CASSFRTKANYGYTF

J gene: TRBJ2-3
V gene: TRBV6-1
clone size: -
D gene: TRBD2
CDR3 DNA: TGTGCCAGCAGTGAACTGAGCGGGAGCGCAGATACGCAGTATTTT
CDR3 protein: CASSELSGSADTQYF

J gene: TRBJ1-3
V gene: TRBV19
clone size: -
D gene: -
CDR3 DNA: TGTGCCAGTAGTAGTGGATTGGATACATACTCTGGAAACACCATATATTTT
CDR3 protein: CASSSGLDTYSGNTIYF

J gene: TRBJ2-5
V gene: TRBV2
clone size: -
D gene: -
CDR3 DNA: TGTGCCAGCAGTATGACTCGGTCTTTTCGAGAGACCCAGTACTTC
CDR3 protein: CASSMTRSFRETQYF

J gene: TRBJ2-3
V gene: TRBV28
clone size: -
D gene: TRBD1
CDR3 DNA: TGTGCCTCGGCCCGTGGGACAGGCCCTAGATATACGCAGTATTTT
CDR3 protein: CASARGTGPRYTQYF

J gene: TRBJ2-5
V gene: TRBV7-9
clone size: -
D gene: -
CDR3 DNA: TGTGCCAGCAGCTTAGCACCGAGAGAGACCCAGTACTTC
CDR3 protein: CASSLAPRETQYF

J gene: TRBJ2-7
V gene: TRBV19
clone size: -
D gene: TRBD1
CDR3 DNA: TGTGCCAGTAGAGCCTTCGGGACAGCTCTCTACGAGCAGTACTTC
CDR3 protein: CASRAFGTALYEQYF

J gene: TRBJ2-7
V gene: TRBV29-1
clone size: -
D gene: TRBD1
CDR3 DNA: TGCAGCGTTGAAGACGGACAGGGGACCTACGAGCAGTACTTC
CDR3 protein: CSVEDGQGTYEQYF

J gene: TRBJ1-1
V gene: TRBV5-6
clone size: -
D gene: -
CDR3 DNA: TGTACCAGCAGCCGTAACTGGAACACTGAAGCTTTCTTT
CDR3 protein: CTSSRNWNTEAFF

J gene: TRBJ1-6
V gene: TRBV10-3
clone size: -
D gene: -
CDR3 DNA: TGTGCCATCAGTGATAACAGCCTCGGTAATTCACCCCTCCACTTT
CDR3 protein: CAISDNSLGNSPLHF

J gene: TRBJ2-7
V gene: TRBV10-1
clone size: -
D gene: TRBD1
CDR3 DNA: TGCGCCAGCAGTAGAGGCGGAACCGGGACAGGAAGATACGAGCAGTACTTC
CDR3 protein: CASSRGGTGTGRYEQYF

J gene: TRBJ1-4
V gene: TRBV7-6
clone size: -
D gene: -
CDR3 DNA: TGTGCCAGCAGCTTGGGGGCCCAGTCTAATGAAAAACTGTTTTTT
CDR3 protein: CASSLGAQSNEKLFF

J gene: TRBJ2-7
V gene: TRBV2
clone size: once
D gene: -
CDR3 DNA: TGTGCCAGCAGTGAAGTAGCCAGCTCTCACTACGAGCAGTACTTC
CDR3 protein: CASSEVASSHYEQYF

J gene: TRBJ2-5
V gene: TRBV10-3
clone size: -
D gene: TRBD2
CDR3 DNA: TGTGCCATCAGTCAGGGGCTAGCGGGGGCTGAGACCCAGTACTTC
CDR3 protein: CAISQGLAGAETQYF

J gene: TRBJ2-2
V gene: TRBV7-9
clone size: -
D gene: -
CDR3 DNA: TGTGCCAGCAGGAAGGACAGATTCACCGGGGAGCTGTTTTTT
CDR3 protein: CASRKDRFTGELFF

J gene: TRBJ1-5
V gene: TRBV6-5
clone size: -
D gene: TRBD1
CDR3 DNA: TGTGCCAGCAGTCCTACAGGGGCACATCAGCCCCAGCATTTT
CDR3 protein: CASSPTGAHQPQHF

J gene: TRBJ1-2
V gene: TRBV14
clone size: -
D gene: -
CDR3 DNA: TGTGCCAGCAGCCAAATCATGGACCTAAACTATGGCTACACCTTC
CDR3 protein: CASSQIMDLNYGYTF

J gene: TRBJ2-5
V gene: TRBV6-1
clone size: -
D gene: -
CDR3 DNA: TGTGCCAGCAGTGGCTCAGGGCGGGAGACCCAGTACTTC
CDR3 protein: CASSGSGRETQYF

J gene: TRBJ2-7
V gene: TRBV11-2
clone size: -
D gene: -
CDR3 DNA: TGTGCCAGCAGCAGAGTCACCGGGACGGTGTCCTACGAGCAGTACTTC
CDR3 protein: CASSRVTGTVSYEQYF

J gene: TRBJ2-2
V gene: TRBV7-2
clone size: -
D gene: -
CDR3 DNA: TGTGCCAGCAGCAGTGGACCCTACACCGGGGAGCTGTTTTTT
CDR3 protein: CASSSGPYTGELFF

J gene: TRBJ1-3
V gene: TRBV10-3
clone size: -
D gene: -
CDR3 DNA: TGTGCCATCACTTGGGAATCTGGAAACACCATATATTTT
CDR3 protein: CAITWESGNTIYF

J gene: TRBJ2-3
V gene: TRBV5-1
clone size: -
D gene: -
CDR3 DNA: TGCGCCAGCAGCTGGGACCCTAGCACAGATACGCAGTATTTT
CDR3 protein: CASSWDPSTDTQYF

J gene: TRBJ1-2
V gene: TRBV10-3
clone size: -
D gene: -
CDR3 DNA: TGTGCCTCCAAGCCGATTACAGAGAACTATGGCTACACCTTC
CDR3 protein: CASKPITENYGYTF

J gene: TRBJ2-5
V gene: TRBV5-1
clone size: few
D gene: TRBD2
CDR3 DNA: TGCGCCAGCAGCTTGAGGGCTAGCGGAATAAACCAAGAGACCCAGTACTTC
CDR3 protein: CASSLRASGINQETQYF

J gene: TRBJ1-1
V gene: TRBV6-5
clone size: -
D gene: TRBD1
CDR3 DNA: TGTGCCAGCAGTTCCCCCGACAGGGGGGAGAACACTGAAGCTTTCTTT
CDR3 protein: CASSSPDRGENTEAFF

J gene: TRBJ1-2
V gene: TRBV10-2
clone size: -
D gene: -
CDR3 DNA: TGCGCCAGCAGTGAGCTTCAGGGGTCTGGTGGCTACACCTTC
CDR3 protein: CASSELQGSGGYTF

J gene: TRBJ2-2
V gene: TRBV28
clone size: -
D gene: -
CDR3 DNA: TGTGCCAGCAGTTTAGGGGGCGATCGGGAGCTGTTTTTT
CDR3 protein: CASSLGGDRELFF

J gene: TRBJ2-3
V gene: TRBV6-1
clone size: -
D gene: TRBD1
CDR3 DNA: TGTGCCGGAGGAGACAGGGTAGTAGATACGCAGTATTTT
CDR3 protein: CAGGDRVVDTQYF

J gene: TRBJ2-7
V gene: TRBV4-3
clone size: -
D gene: TRBD1
CDR3 DNA: TGCGCCAGCAGCAAATTCCAGGGGGCCTACGAGCAGTACTTC
CDR3 protein: CASSKFQGAYEQYF